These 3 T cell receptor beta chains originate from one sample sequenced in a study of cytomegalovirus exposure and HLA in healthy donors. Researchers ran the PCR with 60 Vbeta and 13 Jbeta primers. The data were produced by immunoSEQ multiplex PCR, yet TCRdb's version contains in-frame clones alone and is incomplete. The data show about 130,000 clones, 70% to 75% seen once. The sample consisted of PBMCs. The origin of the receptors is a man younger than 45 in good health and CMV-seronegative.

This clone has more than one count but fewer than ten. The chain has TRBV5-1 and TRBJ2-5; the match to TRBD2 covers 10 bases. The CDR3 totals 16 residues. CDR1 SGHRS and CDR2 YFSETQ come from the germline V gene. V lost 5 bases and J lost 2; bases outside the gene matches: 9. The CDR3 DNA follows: TGCGCCAGCAGACCAAGCGGGGGGGCCAGGCAAGAGACCCAGTACTTC. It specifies CASRPSGGARQETQYF.

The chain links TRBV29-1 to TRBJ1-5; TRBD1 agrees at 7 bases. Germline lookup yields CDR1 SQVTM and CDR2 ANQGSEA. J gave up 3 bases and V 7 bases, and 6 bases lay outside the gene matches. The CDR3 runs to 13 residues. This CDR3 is CSAGTAHNQPQHF. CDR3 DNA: TGCAGCGCCGGGACAGCCCACAATCAGCCCCAGCATTTT.

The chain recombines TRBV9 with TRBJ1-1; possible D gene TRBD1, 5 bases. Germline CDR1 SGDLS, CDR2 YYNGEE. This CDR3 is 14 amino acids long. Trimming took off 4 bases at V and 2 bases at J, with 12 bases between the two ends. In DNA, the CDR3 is TGTGCCAGCAGCTTAACCAGGGATAACACTGAAGCTTTCTTT. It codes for CASSLTRDNTEAFF.